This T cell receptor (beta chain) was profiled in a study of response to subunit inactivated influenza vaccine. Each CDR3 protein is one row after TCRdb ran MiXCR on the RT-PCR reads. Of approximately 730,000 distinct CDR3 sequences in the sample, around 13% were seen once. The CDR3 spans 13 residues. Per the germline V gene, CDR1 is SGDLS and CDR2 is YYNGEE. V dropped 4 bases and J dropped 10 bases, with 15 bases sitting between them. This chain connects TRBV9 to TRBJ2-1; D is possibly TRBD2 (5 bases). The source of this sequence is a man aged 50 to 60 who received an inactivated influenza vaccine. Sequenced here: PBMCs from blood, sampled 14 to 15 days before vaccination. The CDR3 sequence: CASSSSGGPEQFF. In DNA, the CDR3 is TGTGCCAGCAGCTCCTCTGGAGGTCCCGAGCAGTTCTTC.